Following are 21 T cell receptor beta chains from one sample sequenced in a study of PD-L1 blockade in urothelial cancer. Using immunoSEQ multiplex PCR, the repertoire was profiled, and TCRdb retains in-frame clones only, with some absent. The sample has approximately 46,000 clones; roughly 80% are singletons. The sequencing here drew on PBMCs, taken around atezolizumab (anti-PD-L1) treatment. These receptors all come from a man aged 70-80 years with urothelial cancer.

The genes are TRBV11-3 and TRBJ2-5; 9 nucleotides agree with TRBD2. Unmatched junction bases numbered 6, after V lost 7 bases and J lost 3 bases. The CDR3 runs 14 residues. CDR1 and CDR2 from the germline V gene are SGHNT and YENEEA. CDR3 in DNA: TGTGCCAGCAAGGGCGGGAGGGTAGAAGAGACCCAGTACTTC. This gives the protein CASKGGRVEETQYF. The complete variable domain, with remaining parts taken from reference TRBV11-3 and TRBJ2-5, reads EAGVVQSPRYKIIEKKQPVAFWCNPISGHNTLYWYLQNLGQGPELLIRYENEEAVDDSQLPKDRFSAERLKGVDSTLKIQPAELGDSAVYLCASKGGRVEETQYFGPGTRLLVL.

The CDR3 region is CASGSDRDSTDTQYF. The CDR3 DNA reads TGTGCTAGTGGTTCAGACAGGGACAGCACAGATACGCAGTATTTT. This chain joins TRBV12-5 and TRBJ2-3; 7 nucleotides line up with TRBD1. This CDR3 has 15 amino acids. CDR1 is LGHNT and CDR2 is FRNRAP in the germline V gene. The junction had 4 bases not matched to a gene; V was cut back by 4 bases and J by 0 bases.

V is TRBV6-5 and J is TRBJ1-5, with a weak D call TRBD1 (6 bases). This CDR3 spans 15 amino acids. In germline, CDR1 is MNHEY, CDR2 SVGAGI. V was clipped by 0 bases and J by 7 bases, with 13 bases between them. The CDR3, as DNA: TGTGCCAGCAGTTACTCGAAGTCAGGGGACCAGCCCCAGCATTTT. The encoded protein is CASSYSKSGDQPQHF.

The chain recombines TRBV29-1 with TRBJ1-1; D gene uncertain. This CDR3 has 13 amino acids. Germline loops: CDR1 SQVTM, CDR2 ANQGSEA. V lost 6 bases and J lost 1, with 12 bases in between. The CDR3 protein is CSVFSRKNTEAFF. For the CDR3, the DNA is TGCAGCGTCTTTTCGCGAAAGAACACTGAAGCTTTCTTT.

The V and J genes are TRBV5-4 and TRBJ2-4; 7 bases are a match to TRBD2. The trim removed 3 bases at V and 7 bases at J, leaving 13 bases unmatched. The CDR3 has 16 amino acids. Germline CDR1 reads SGHNT; CDR2 reads YYREEE (reference sequence). Written as DNA, the CDR3 is TGTGCCAGCAGCTCGGGAGGAGGAAGATGGAGGAACATTCAGTACTTC. This translates into CASSSGGGRWRNIQYF.

V usage is TRBV5-6 and J usage is TRBJ1-4; no definite D call. Looked up from germline, CDR1 is SGHDT and CDR2 is YYEEEE. The CDR3 consists of 13 residues. Trimming cost V 3 bases and J 11 bases, with 14 bases left between them. The CDR3 is CASSYIFSGKLFF. CDR3 bases: TGTGCCAGCAGCTATATTTTCTCGGGGAAACTGTTTTTT. The whole variable domain, filled in from reference TRBV5-6 and TRBJ1-4, reads DAGVTQSPTHLIKTRGQQVTLRCSPKSGHDTVSWYQQALGQGPQFIFQYYEEEERQRGNFPDRFSGHQFPNYSSELNVNALLLGDSALYLCASSYIFSGKLFFGSGTQLSVL.

V is TRBV29-1 and J is TRBJ1-1; maybe TRBD1 (5 bases). Trimming shortened V by 5 bases and J by 1 base, and 11 bases separated the two germline ends. CDR1 and CDR2 (germline): SQVTM, ANQGSEA. This CDR3 is 13 amino acids long. The CDR3 spells CSVLIGENTEAFF. CDR3 in DNA: TGCAGCGTTCTGATAGGGGAGAACACTGAAGCTTTCTTT.

The gene calls are TRBV7-8 and TRBJ1-5; D may be TRBD1 (5 bases). The CDR3 runs 17 residues. Germline V gives CDR1 SGHVS, CDR2 FQNEAQ. Trimming took 5 bases from V and 2 from J, leaving 19 bases between them. The CDR3 protein is CASSRYWGEEGNQPQHF. CDR3 bases: TGTGCCAGCAGCCGTTACTGGGGGGAGGAGGGCAATCAGCCCCAGCATTTT.

The rearrangement joins TRBV5-4 to TRBJ2-2; the match to TRBD1 covers 12 bases. The CDR3 runs to 16 residues. Germline V gives CDR1 SGHNT, CDR2 YYREEE (reference sequence). Trimming took 4 bases from V and 5 from J; bases not matched to a gene: 6. This CDR3 is CASSRVGQGATGELFF. DNA for the CDR3: TGTGCCAGCAGCCGGGTGGGACAGGGGGCAACCGGGGAGCTGTTTTTT.

The chain combines TRBV7-3 with TRBJ2-1; the match to TRBD2 covers 7 bases. Germline assignment: CDR1 SGHTA and CDR2 FQGTGA. V was clipped by 2 bases and J by 6 bases; unmatched bases: 4. This CDR3 comprises 14 residues. CDR3 in amino acids: CASSLGLETNEQFF. CDR3 bases: TGTGCCAGCAGCTTAGGACTAGAGACCAATGAGCAGTTCTTC.

This chain uses TRBV5-4 with TRBJ1-4, with D maybe TRBD1 (6 bases). Between the trimmed V and J ends, which lost 0 bases and 8 bases, there was a span of 14 bases. This CDR3 comprises 15 residues. Germline V CDR1 and CDR2: SGHNT, YYREEE (reference sequence). CDR3 nucleotides: TGTGCCAGCAGCTTGGGAATGGCCAGGGGCGAAAAACTGTTTTTT. This translates into CASSLGMARGEKLFF.

The V gene is TRBV6-1, the J gene TRBJ2-7; 8 nucleotides match TRBD1. This CDR3 comprises 14 residues. V was pared by 5 bases and J by 5 bases, with 8 bases of the junction left unmatched. Germline values: CDR1 MNHNS, CDR2 SASEGT. The CDR3 spells CASSPRTGRNEQYF. The CDR3 DNA reads TGTGCCAGCAGTCCTCGGACAGGGCGGAACGAGCAGTACTTC.

V gene TRBV6-6 combines with J gene TRBJ1-4; the match to TRBD1 covers 8 bases. Per the germline V gene, CDR1 is MNHNY and CDR2 is SVGAGI (reference sequence). J gave up 3 bases and V 6 bases, and 6 bases lay outside the gene matches. The CDR3 is 15 amino acids. The CDR3: CASRKQGVANEKLFF. The CDR3 nucleotides read TGTGCCAGCAGGAAACAGGGGGTGGCTAATGAAAAACTGTTTTTT.

This clone was counted between two and nine times. This rearrangement joins TRBV7-2 to TRBJ2-1, with D maybe TRBD1 (5 bases). V was clipped by 1 base and J by 8 bases, with 12 bases between them. The CDR3 is 14 residues long. Germline CDR1 reads SGHTA; CDR2 reads FQGNSA. The CDR3 bases are TGTGCCAGCAGCTTAGTCAGGGTCAGGGATGAGCAGTTCTTC. As protein: CASSLVRVRDEQFF.

This clone was counted between two and nine times. V and J are TRBV5-6 and TRBJ1-2; D is unresolved. V was pared by 5 bases and J by 2 bases, with 7 bases between. This CDR3 region has 12 residues. The germline V gene encodes CDR1 SGHDT and CDR2 YYEEEE. Written as DNA, the CDR3 is TGTGCCAGCAGTGTCCAAAACTATGGCTACACCTTC. Its protein is CASSVQNYGYTF.

CDR3 DNA: TGCGCCAGCAGCCTATGGACAGGGGGTGCCACTGAAGCTTTCTTT. Encoded protein: CASSLWTGGATEAFF. The rearrangement links TRBV4-1 to TRBJ1-1, with 10 bases lining up with TRBD1. The CDR3 loop spans 15 amino acids. Germline CDR1 and CDR2: MGHRA and YSYEKL. Trimming took 4 bases from V and 4 from J; bases not matched to a gene: 6.

This sequence joins TRBV28 and TRBJ2-3; TRBD2 agrees at 8 bases. Unmatched junction bases numbered 7, after V lost 5 bases and J lost 0 bases. CDR3 length: 16 residues. The germline V gene has CDR1 MDHEN and CDR2 SYDVKM. CDR3 sequence reads: CASSRRGADSTDTQYF. The CDR3 DNA reads as TGTGCCAGCAGTCGGCGGGGGGCGGATAGCACAGATACGCAGTATTTT.

V and J are TRBV7-3 and TRBJ2-3, with 13 nucleotides matching TRBD2. Germline-derived CDR1 and CDR2 are SGHTA and FQGTGA. The ends lost 3 bases at V and 3 bases at J; junction bases unmatched: 3. This CDR3 contains 16 residues. This CDR3 is CASSFGLAGETDTQYF. CDR3 bases: TGTGCCAGCAGCTTCGGACTAGCGGGAGAGACAGATACGCAGTATTTT.

The chain couples TRBV19 to TRBJ2-1; possible D gene TRBD2, 6 bases. The V end was cut by 6 bases, the J end by 8 bases, with 17 bases between. The CDR3 contains 14 residues. Germline V gene lookup returns CDR1 LNHDA and CDR2 SQIVND (reference sequence). The CDR3 loop is CASSPGLGGDEQFF. The CDR3, as DNA: TGTGCCAGTAGCCCGGGACTGGGTGGCGATGAGCAGTTCTTC. The whole variable domain, remainder taken from reference TRBV19 and TRBJ2-1, is DGGITQSPKYLFRKEGQNVTLSCEQNLNHDAMYWYRQDPGQGLRLIYYSQIVNDFQKGDIAEGYSVSREKKESFPLTVTSAQKNPTAFYLCASSPGLGGDEQFFGPGTRLTVL.

The chain recombines TRBV7-2 with TRBJ2-1; D perhaps matches TRBD2 (5 bases). CDR1 is SGHTA, CDR2 FQGNSA, per germline. This CDR3 has 16 amino acids. Trimming removed 5 bases from V and 9 bases from J, with 23 bases in between. The CDR3 reads CASSLKVGFSEGEQFF. The CDR3, as DNA: TGTGCCAGCAGCCTAAAAGTGGGATTTAGTGAGGGTGAGCAGTTCTTC.

The chain employs TRBV5-1 and TRBJ2-3; 8 bases are shared with TRBD1. The J segment lost 4 bases and the V segment lost 4 bases, leaving 8 bases of the junction unmatched. The CDR3 is made up of 15 amino acids. The germline V gene has CDR1 SGHRS and CDR2 YFSETQ. The CDR3 reads CASSIVQGGPDTQYF. The CDR3, as DNA: TGCGCCAGCAGCATTGTACAGGGGGGACCAGATACGCAGTATTTT.